Following are 23 T cell receptor beta chains from one sample sequenced in a study of blood T cell repertoires in COVID-19. TCRdb's table, derived via immunoSEQ multiplex PCR, lists solely in-frame clones and lacks some. The sample lists about 330,000 clones; roughly 85% were seen once. Sequenced material: PBMCs or T cells enriched from blood (not recorded which). The receptors here all came from a young woman who had recovered from COVID-19.

This chain connects TRBV7-3 to TRBJ2-1; D possibly corresponds to TRBD2 (7 bases). The germline V and J ends were trimmed by 5 bases and 7 bases, with 18 bases remaining between them. Looked up from germline, CDR1 is SGHTA and CDR2 is FQGTGA. The CDR3 sequence is 15 residues long. The CDR3 DNA sequence: TGTGCCAGCAGCCCCGTGGGGGGGGCTGAAAATGAGCAGTTCTTC. Translation gives CASSPVGGAENEQFF.

V usage is TRBV30 and J usage is TRBJ2-7; TRBD1 matches at 9 bases. Germline V gene sequence: CDR1 GTSNPN, CDR2 SVGIG (reference sequence). V shed 2 bases and J 6 bases; nucleotides not matched to a gene: 5. The CDR3 extends over 13 amino acids. The CDR3 sequence is CAWSPDRGFEQYF. The CDR3 DNA follows: TGTGCCTGGAGTCCAGACAGGGGGTTCGAGCAGTACTTC.

The V and J genes are TRBV5-6 and TRBJ2-7, with TRBD2 identical over 10 bases. This CDR3 has 16 amino acids. In germline, CDR1 is SGHDT, CDR2 YYEEEE. Germline trimming cut 5 bases from V and 1 base from J; bases unmatched to any gene: 9. Written as DNA, the CDR3 is TGTGCCAGCAGTACGGGAGGACTAGCGGTATCCTACGAGCAGTACTTC. This encodes CASSTGGLAVSYEQYF.

The chain couples TRBV6-5 to TRBJ2-3; D is unclear. With 4 bases removed from V and 4 bases from J, the gap between germline ends came to 9 bases. The CDR3 is 13 amino acids. Germline CDR1 reads MNHEY; CDR2 reads SVGAGI. This CDR3 reads CASSSRLSDTQYF. As DNA, the CDR3 is TGTGCCAGCAGTTCACGACTGTCAGATACGCAGTATTTT.

The V and J genes are TRBV11-2 and TRBJ1-1; D might be TRBD1 (6 bases). The CDR3 totals 15 residues. Between the trimmed V and J ends, which lost 5 bases and 4 bases, there was a span of 17 bases. Germline V lookup: CDR1 SGHAT, CDR2 FQNNGV. As DNA, the CDR3 is TGTGCCAGCAGCAAATCAGGGGCGAGTTCCACTGAAGCTTTCTTT. Its protein is CASSKSGASSTEAFF. Full variable domain (rest looked up from reference TRBV11-2 and TRBJ1-1): EAGVAQSPRYKIIEKRQSVAFWCNPISGHATLYWYQQILGQGPKLLIQFQNNGVVDDSQLPKDRFSAERLKGVDSTLKIQPAKLEDSAVYLCASSKSGASSTEAFFGQGTRLTVV.

This sequence joins TRBV29-1 and TRBJ2-5; a weak D match, TRBD2 (6 bases). V lost 3 bases, J lost 2 bases, and 16 bases lay in between. Germline values: CDR1 SQVTM, CDR2 ANQGSEA. This CDR3 has 15 amino acids. CDR3 nucleotides: TGCAGCGTTGAGGGTTTACAGGAGGGGCAAGAGACCCAGTACTTC. This encodes CSVEGLQEGQETQYF.

V is TRBV10-3 and J is TRBJ2-1; 12 bases line up with TRBD2. With 4 bases clipped from V and 9 bases from J, the junction kept 10 bases outside the gene matches. Germline-derived CDR1 and CDR2 are ENHRY and SYGVKD. CDR3 length: 16 residues. CDR3 sequence: CAISAQTSGGGSEQFF. For the CDR3, the DNA is TGTGCCATCAGTGCCCAGACTAGCGGGGGTGGGAGTGAGCAGTTCTTC.

This clone has only a few counts. CDR3 nucleotide sequence: TGCGCCAGCAGCTTAATCGAGTACTTC. Translating it yields CASSLIEYF. The V and J genes are TRBV5-1 and TRBJ2-7; no firm D call. This CDR3 is built from 9 residues. The V and J ends lost 2 bases and 11 bases respectively, with 5 bases between them. Germline values: CDR1 SGHRS, CDR2 YFSETQ.

This chain links TRBV19 with TRBJ1-2, with D possibly TRBD1 on 5 matching bases. Trimming stripped 1 base from V and 1 base from J, with 10 bases between. CDR3 length equals 15 residues. The germline V gene encodes CDR1 LNHDA and CDR2 SQIVND (reference sequence). The CDR3 DNA sequence: TGTGCCAGTAGTATAGGACAGTCGCTTAACTATGGCTACACCTTC. Its translation is CASSIGQSLNYGYTF.

The rearrangement joins TRBV4-3 to TRBJ1-2, with no clear D. The CDR3 is made up of 14 amino acids. V was pared by 0 bases and J by 2 bases, with 7 bases between. From germline, CDR1 is LGHNA and CDR2 YSLEER. CDR3 in DNA: TGCGCCAGCAGCCAAGATGTAGTGAACTATGGCTACACCTTC. This translates into CASSQDVVNYGYTF.

The V call is TRBV30, the J call TRBJ1-1, with 7 bases that match TRBD1. The CDR3 is 12 amino acids. V lost 5 bases to trimming and J lost 4 bases; unmatched junction nucleotides: 4. Germline V gene data show CDR1 as GTSNPN and CDR2 as SVGIG (reference sequence). The CDR3 coding sequence is TGTGCCTGGGGAGCAGGGGGCACTGAAGCTTTCTTT. Protein: CAWGAGGTEAFF. Together with reference TRBV30 and TRBJ1-1, the CDR3 gives the full variable domain: SQTIHQWPATLVQPVGSPLSLECTVEGTSNPNLYWYRQAAGRGLQLLFYSVGIGQISSEVPQNLSASRPQDRQFILSSKKLLLSDSGFYLCAWGAGGTEAFFGQGTRLTVV.

V gene TRBV9 combines with J gene TRBJ2-7; TRBD1 aligns across 9 bases. Germline CDR1 SGDLS, CDR2 YYNGEE. This CDR3 contains 15 residues. V was clipped by 4 bases and J by 3 bases; unmatched bases: 8. The CDR3 spells CASSTGQGKNYEQYF. The CDR3 bases are TGTGCCAGCAGCACAGGACAGGGGAAGAACTACGAGCAGTACTTC.

The CDR3 DNA reads as TGTGCCAGCAGTTACCGGGACAGGGTCCACGAGCAGTACTTC. Amino acids: CASSYRDRVHEQYF. This chain links TRBV6-5 with TRBJ2-7, with 9 bases matching TRBD1. This CDR3 region has 14 residues. Germline loops: CDR1 MNHEY, CDR2 SVGAGI. The J segment lost 5 bases and the V segment lost 2 bases, leaving 4 bases of the junction unmatched.

The rearrangement uses TRBV7-2 and TRBJ1-1; the D gene is possibly TRBD1 (5 bases). V was clipped by 1 base and J by 1 base, with 10 bases between them. This CDR3 comprises 15 residues. Per germline, CDR1 SGHTA and CDR2 FQGNSA. This chain's CDR3 is CASSLESTGNTEAFF. In DNA, the CDR3 is TGTGCCAGCAGCTTAGAGTCAACAGGGAACACTGAAGCTTTCTTT.

The chain recombines TRBV15 with TRBJ1-5; TRBD1 aligns across 8 bases. Germline CDR1 LNHNV, CDR2 YYDKDF (reference sequence). Trimming took 4 bases from V and 5 from J; bases not matched to a gene: 10. The CDR3 loop spans 16 amino acids. CDR3 sequence (DNA): TGTGCCACCAGCAACAGGACAGGGTATTGGTATCAGCCCCAGCATTTT. Translation gives CATSNRTGYWYQPQHF.

The rearrangement joins TRBV30 to TRBJ1-3; D is undetermined. Deletions cut 0 bases from V and 4 bases from J, with 7 bases between. Germline CDR1 GTSNPN, CDR2 SVGIG (reference sequence). This CDR3 spans 13 amino acids. CDR3 sequence reads: CAWSVQFGNTIYF. The CDR3 DNA is TGTGCCTGGAGTGTACAGTTCGGAAACACCATATATTTT.

The rearrangement links TRBV20-1 to TRBJ2-1, with 9 bases aligning to TRBD2. Germline CDR1 reads DFQATT; CDR2 reads SNEGSKA (reference sequence). The CDR3 is 17 amino acids. The V segment lost 3 bases and the J segment 0 bases; nucleotides outside the gene matches: 9. The CDR3 sequence is CSASGASGVSSYNEQFF. In DNA, the CDR3 is TGCAGTGCTAGTGGCGCTAGCGGGGTTAGCTCCTACAATGAGCAGTTCTTC.

The J gene is TRBJ2-2, the V gene TRBV30; 7 bases map to TRBD2. The CDR3 consists of 17 residues. Germline lookup yields CDR1 GTSNPN and CDR2 SVGIG (reference sequence). V was clipped by 3 bases and J by 6 bases; unmatched bases: 16. CDR3 nucleotides: TGTGCCTGGAGGGGCTCTTTTGGGCTAGCGGTGTCCGGGGAGCTGTTTTTT. Amino acid sequence: CAWRGSFGLAVSGELFF.

The V call is TRBV6-2 or TRBV6-3, the J call TRBJ1-5; 10 bases align to TRBD1. The CDR3 runs to 16 residues. J was trimmed by 7 bases and V by 5 bases; bases with no gene match: 11. Germline values: CDR1 MNHEY, CDR2 SVGEGT. CDR3 DNA: TGTGCCAGCAGTCGACAGGGGGCCGGCATCGGACAGCCCCAGCATTTT. This translates into CASSRQGAGIGQPQHF.

This rearrangement joins TRBV6-2 or TRBV6-3 to TRBJ2-7; TRBD2 matches 14 bases. CDR1 is MNHEY and CDR2 is SVGEGT in the germline V gene. This CDR3 is 16 amino acids long. The V segment lost 2 bases and the J segment 5 bases; nucleotides outside the gene matches: 5. The CDR3 region has the DNA TGTGCCAGCAGTTACCGGGGACTAGCGGGAGTCCACGAGCAGTACTTC. The encoded protein is CASSYRGLAGVHEQYF.

V and J are TRBV5-1 and TRBJ2-7; possibly TRBD1 for D (6 bases). The CDR3 is 17 amino acids. The germline V gene has CDR1 SGHRS and CDR2 YFSETQ. V gave up 0 bases and J gave up 4 bases, with 20 bases separating them. In nucleotides, the CDR3 is TGCGCCAGCAGCTTGGGTTGGCAGGGGCGTCAAATTTACGAGCAGTACTTC. This gives the protein CASSLGWQGRQIYEQYF.

This sequence joins TRBV19 and TRBJ1-2, with D unresolved. CDR1 LNHDA and CDR2 SQIVND come from the germline V gene (reference sequence). V shed 4 bases and J shed 4 bases, with 19 bases lying between them. The CDR3 is 16 residues long. CDR3: CASSKVTGIVFYGYTF. CDR3 DNA: TGTGCCAGTAGTAAGGTCACGGGAATCGTTTTCTATGGCTACACCTTC.

This clone was seen only once. The chain combines TRBV15 with TRBJ1-5; D is ambiguous. Between the trimmed V and J ends, which lost 0 bases and 4 bases, there was a span of 16 bases. The CDR3 spans 17 residues. Germline-derived CDR1 and CDR2 are LNHNV and YYDKDF (reference sequence). The CDR3 sequence: CATSREHGPARNQPQHF. Here the CDR3 DNA reads TGTGCCACCAGCAGAGAACACGGTCCAGCTAGGAATCAGCCCCAGCATTTT. The variable domain in full, completed from reference TRBV15 and TRBJ1-5, reads DAMVIQNPRYQVTQFGKPVTLSCSQTLNHNVMYWYQQKSSQAPKLLFHYYDKDFNNEADTPDNFQSRRPNTSFCFLDIRSPGLGDTAMYLCATSREHGPARNQPQHFGDGTRLSIL.